This TCR beta chain was sequenced in a study of cytomegalovirus exposure and HLA in healthy donors. There are a few counts of this clone. Use of 60 Vbeta and 13 Jbeta primers characterized the PCR. The table came from immunoSEQ multiplex PCR; TCRdb's copy has only in-frame clones and leaves some out. This repertoire shows roughly 130,000 clones, around 85% found once; its top ten account for 2% to 2.5%. This CDR3 has 14 amino acids. Germline lookup yields CDR1 MNHEY and CDR2 SVGAGI. V lost 2 bases to trimming and J lost 5 bases, with 12 bases between them. The source material was PBMCs. The source of this sequence is a man aged 25-45 years in good health and CMV-seronegative. The gene calls are TRBV6-5 and TRBJ1-2, with D perhaps TRBD1 (6 bases). CDR3 nucleotide sequence: TGTGCCAGCAGTTACGAGGGACACGATTATGGCTACACCTTC. As protein: CASSYEGHDYGYTF.